This T cell receptor (beta chain) was retrieved from a study of T cell clones after liver transplantation. The V segment lost 4 bases and the J segment 2 bases; nucleotides outside the gene matches: 7. Looked up from germline, CDR1 is SGHRS and CDR2 is YFSETQ. This CDR3 region has 15 residues. This clone occurred a few times. The table came from immunoSEQ multiplex PCR; TCRdb's copy has only in-frame clones and leaves some out. The table lists about 100,000 clones, more than 75% of them singletons. The source of this sequence is a human donor who received a liver transplant. The rearrangement links TRBV5-1 to TRBJ1-1; TRBD1 matches at 8 bases. The sequenced sample was CD4+ T cells from blood, obtained before liver transplant. The DNA for the CDR3 is TGCGCCAGCAGCCGAGATGACAGGGGAAACACTGAAGCTTTCTTT. As protein: CASSRDDRGNTEAFF.